The 12 T cell receptor beta chains in this list originate from one sample, sequenced in a study of blood T cell repertoires in COVID-19. Some clones are missing from TCRdb's copy, which holds only in-frame ones; the method was immunoSEQ multiplex PCR. The profile shows about 55,000 clones, around 67% of them singletons. Sample: peripheral blood. The receptors were gathered from a woman in her 70s with acute or convalescent COVID-19.

The chain links TRBV29-1 to TRBJ1-5, with D perhaps TRBD1 (5 bases). The V end was cut by 4 bases, the J end by 4 bases, with 11 bases between. Germline V gene sequence: CDR1 SQVTM, CDR2 ANQGSEA. The CDR3 runs 13 residues. The CDR3 loop is CSVAQGVNQPQHF. The CDR3 DNA is TGCAGCGTTGCCCAGGGTGTAAATCAGCCCCAGCATTTT. The whole variable domain, remainder taken from reference TRBV29-1 and TRBJ1-5, is SAVISQKPSRDICQRGTSLTIQCQVDSQVTMMFWYRQQPGQSLTLIATANQGSEATYESGFVIDKFPISRPNLTFSTLTVSNMSPEDSSIYLCSVAQGVNQPQHFGDGTRLSIL.

The chain uses TRBV2 and TRBJ1-4; D unclear. The V end lost 8 bases, the J end lost 4 bases, and 11 bases lay between the germline ends. The germline CDR1 and CDR2 sequences are SNHLY and FYNNEI. The CDR3 spans 13 residues. This chain's CDR3 is CASDTVSNEKLFF. The CDR3 DNA reads TGTGCCAGCGACACAGTTAGTAATGAAAAACTGTTTTTT.

The chain uses TRBV7-8 and TRBJ1-4; D not certain. This CDR3 has 15 residues. CDR1 SGHVS and CDR2 FQNEAQ come from the germline V gene. The V gene lost 1 base and the J gene lost 5 bases, with 11 bases spanning the gap. CDR3 nucleotide sequence: TGTGCCAGCAGCTTAGGTGGGCGGGGAAATGAAAAACTGTTTTTT. Translation gives CASSLGGRGNEKLFF.

This clone was seen repeatedly, ten times or more. The chain carries TRBV19 and TRBJ1-3; a weak D match, TRBD1 (5 bases). With 7 bases removed from V and 4 bases from J, the gap between germline ends came to 11 bases. The CDR3 runs to 13 residues. Germline CDR1 LNHDA, CDR2 SQIVND (reference sequence). Here the CDR3 DNA reads TGTGCCAGTATTACAGGAACCGGAAACACCATATATTTT. Its translation is CASITGTGNTIYF.

The chain links TRBV10-2 to TRBJ1-2, with 8 bases lining up with TRBD1. V lost 6 bases, J lost 4 bases, and 10 bases stayed unmatched. The CDR3 is 15 amino acids. Germline loops: CDR1 WSHSY, CDR2 SAAADI. The CDR3 DNA follows: TGCGCCAGCAGGGCCGCAGGGGGCGATCGCTATGGCTACACCTTC. Protein product: CASRAAGGDRYGYTF.

This chain uses TRBV12-5 with TRBJ1-5; D perhaps matches TRBD1 (5 bases). This CDR3 is 14 amino acids long. CDR1 LGHNT and CDR2 FRNRAP come from the germline V gene. Trimming pared 6 bases from V and 6 bases from J, leaving 15 bases between. The CDR3 spells CASGSGGGTQPQHF. CDR3 DNA: TGTGCTAGTGGCTCCGGGGGGGGGACTCAGCCCCAGCATTTT.

Here the CDR3 reads CASSQGAGGSTEAFF. The CDR3, as DNA: TGTGCCAGCAGCCAAGGGGCAGGGGGAAGCACTGAAGCTTTCTTT. The chain is built from TRBV3-1 (or the pseudogene TRBV3-2) and TRBJ1-1; 7 bases line up with TRBD1. The trim removed 1 base at V and 4 bases at J, leaving 6 bases unmatched. Germline CDR1 is LGHDT and CDR2 is YNNKEL (reference sequence). This CDR3 contains 15 residues.

A few counts support this clone. The chain couples TRBV6-5 to TRBJ1-1, with D tentatively TRBD1 (5 bases). The CDR3 has 15 residues. Trimming stripped 0 bases from V and 1 base from J, with 9 bases between. Germline CDR1 and CDR2: MNHEY and SVGAGI. The CDR3 region is CASSYSRGENTEAFF. The CDR3 DNA reads TGTGCCAGCAGTTACTCACGGGGGGAGAACACTGAAGCTTTCTTT.

This clone came up a few times. The gene calls are TRBV12-5 and TRBJ1-6; D is unclear. Between the trimmed V and J ends, which lost 6 bases and 0 bases, there was a span of 15 bases. CDR3 length: 17 residues. Germline values: CDR1 LGHNT, CDR2 FRNRAP. The CDR3 loop is CASGLRASSSYNSPLHF. In nucleotides, the CDR3 is TGTGCTAGTGGCCTGAGGGCCTCGAGCTCCTATAATTCACCCCTCCACTTT.

This clone came up once. The chain recombines TRBV12-3 or TRBV12-4 with TRBJ2-1; tentative D call: TRBD2 (6 bases). The ends were cut back, 7 bases at V and 7 bases at J, with 11 bases in the middle. The CDR3 consists of 12 residues. The CDR3 spells CASNLGGNEQFF. In DNA form, the CDR3 reads TGTGCCAGCAACTTAGGAGGGAATGAGCAGTTCTTC.

This clone was counted a single time. The V and J genes are TRBV13 and TRBJ1-4; TRBD1 is a possible D gene (5 bases). This CDR3 region has 14 residues. V gave up 3 bases and J gave up 4 bases, with 9 bases separating them. Per the germline V gene, CDR1 is PRHDT and CDR2 is FYEKMQ (reference sequence). The CDR3 region is CASSFREDNEKLFF. The CDR3 DNA reads TGTGCCAGCAGCTTCAGGGAGGATAATGAAAAACTGTTTTTT. Filled out from reference TRBV13 and TRBJ1-4, the complete variable domain reads AAGVIQSPRHLIKEKRETATLKCYPIPRHDTVYWYQQGPGQDPQFLISFYEKMQSDKGSIPDRFSAQQFSDYHSELNMSSLELGDSALYFCASSFREDNEKLFFGSGTQLSVL.

In its sample, this clone was seen a few times. CDR3 amino acids: CASSLARGYYEQYF. DNA for the CDR3: TGCGCCAGCAGCTTGGCCAGGGGGTACTACGAGCAGTACTTC. J is TRBJ2-7 and V is TRBV5-1; 7 bases map to TRBD1. The junction had 3 bases not matched to a gene; V was cut back by 0 bases and J by 3 bases. The CDR3 length is 14 residues. Germline V gene sequence: CDR1 SGHRS, CDR2 YFSETQ. The full variable domain, with the rest looked up from reference TRBV5-1 and TRBJ2-7, is KAGVTQTPRYLIKTRGQQVTLSCSPISGHRSVSWYQQTPGQGLQFLFEYFSETQRNKGNFPGRFSGRQFSNSRSEMNVSTLELGDSALYLCASSLARGYYEQYFGPGTRLTVT.